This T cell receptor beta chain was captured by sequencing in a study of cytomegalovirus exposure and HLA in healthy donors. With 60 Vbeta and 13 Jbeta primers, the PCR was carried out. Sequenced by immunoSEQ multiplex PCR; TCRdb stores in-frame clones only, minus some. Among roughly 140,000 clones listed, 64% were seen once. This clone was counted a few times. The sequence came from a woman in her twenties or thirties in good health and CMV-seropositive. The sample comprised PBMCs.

CDR3 amino acids: CASTLTGVPDTQYF. Here the CDR3 DNA reads TGTGCCAGCACCCTGACCGGGGTCCCAGATACGCAGTATTTT. The rearrangement links TRBV5-6 to TRBJ2-3; TRBD2 is a possible D gene (5 bases). The CDR3 extends over 14 amino acids. CDR1 and CDR2 (germline): SGHDT, YYEEEE. Between the trimmed V and J ends, which lost 6 bases and 4 bases, there was a span of 15 bases.